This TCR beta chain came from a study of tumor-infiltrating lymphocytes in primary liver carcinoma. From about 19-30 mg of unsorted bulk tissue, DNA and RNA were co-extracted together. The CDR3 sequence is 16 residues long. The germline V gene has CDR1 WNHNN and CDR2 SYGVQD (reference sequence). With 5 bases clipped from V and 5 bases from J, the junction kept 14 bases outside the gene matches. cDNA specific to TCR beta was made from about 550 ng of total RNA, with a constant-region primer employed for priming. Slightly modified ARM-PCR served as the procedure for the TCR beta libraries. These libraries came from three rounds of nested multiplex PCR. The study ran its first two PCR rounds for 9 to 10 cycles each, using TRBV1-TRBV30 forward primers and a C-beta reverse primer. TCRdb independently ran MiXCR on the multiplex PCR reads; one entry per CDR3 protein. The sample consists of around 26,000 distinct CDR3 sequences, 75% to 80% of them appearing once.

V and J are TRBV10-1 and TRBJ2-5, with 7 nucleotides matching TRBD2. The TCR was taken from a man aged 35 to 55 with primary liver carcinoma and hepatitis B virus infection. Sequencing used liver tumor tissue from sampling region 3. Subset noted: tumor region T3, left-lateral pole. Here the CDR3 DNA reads TGCGCCAGCAGTCGGTCGCCCAGCGGGGAGGTGGAGACCCAGTACTTC. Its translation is CASSRSPSGEVETQYF.